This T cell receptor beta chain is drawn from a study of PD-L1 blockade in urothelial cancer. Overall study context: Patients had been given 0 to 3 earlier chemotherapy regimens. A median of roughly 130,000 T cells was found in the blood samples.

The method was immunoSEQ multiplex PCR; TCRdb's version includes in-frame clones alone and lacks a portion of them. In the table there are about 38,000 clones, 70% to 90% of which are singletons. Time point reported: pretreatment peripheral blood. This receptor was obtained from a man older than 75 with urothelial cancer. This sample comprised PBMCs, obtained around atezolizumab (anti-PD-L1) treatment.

The CDR3 coding sequence is TGTGCCAGCAGCTCCGGGTTTGGCGGGGAGCTGTTTTTT. Its translation: CASSSGFGGELFF. The chain couples TRBV7-2 to TRBJ2-2, with D unclear. Deletions cut 4 bases from V and 7 bases from J, with 10 bases between. Germline values: CDR1 SGHTA, CDR2 FQGNSA. The CDR3 covers 13 residues.